This TCR beta chain came from a study of low-dose radiotherapy and immunotherapy resistance in tumors. In the study overall: Nivolumab was given to patients as a 240 mg flat dose every two weeks, and ipilimumab at 1 mg/kg every six weeks. Both were delivered intravenously.

The CDR3 spans 19 residues. Germline trimming cut 1 base from V and 2 bases from J; bases unmatched to any gene: 12. From germline, CDR1 is LGHDT and CDR2 YNNKEL (reference sequence). TRAV- and TRBV-specific primers, spanning alpha and beta chains, primed first-strand cDNA. TCRs underwent 20 PCR cycles of amplification with a constant-region primer and V-primer adapter. In vitro transcription served to amplify the isolated mRNA. TCRdb passed the reads through MiXCR, listing each CDR3 protein once. The sample has roughly 100,000 distinct CDR3 sequences, more than 20% seen once. This clonotype has ten or more counts. Time point specified: after trial treatment. Treatment in this sample: LDRT plus nivolumab, ipilimumab, low-dose cyclophosphamide and aspirin (RACIN trial). Treatment of the donors consisted of nivolumab and ipilimumab (plus aspirin, low-dose cyclophosphamide and low-dose radiotherapy).

This chain connects TRBV3-1 to TRBJ2-7, with 12 bases identical to TRBD2. This TCR was sampled from a male donor with prostate cancer. The material sequenced was PBMCs, taken after low-dose radiotherapy plus immunotherapy. The CDR3 is CASSQGVRTSGMNAYEQYF. The DNA of the CDR3 is TGTGCCAGCAGCCAAGGAGTAAGGACTAGCGGGATGAACGCCTACGAGCAGTACTTC.